Below, 18 T cell receptor beta chains from the same sample are listed, as sequenced in a study of T cell responses to AZD1222 COVID-19 vaccine. This table comes from immunoSEQ multiplex PCR, and its TCRdb copy is limited to in-frame clones, with some not included. The sample records 93,000 or so clones, 91% being singletons. The sequences come from peripheral blood, collected on day 0 of AZD1222 vaccination. These receptors were taken from an adult in good health.

The CDR3 sequence: CASSQDRTSEKLFF. CDR3 DNA: TGTGCCAGCAGCCAAGATCGGACGAGTGAAAAACTGTTTTTT. The V call is TRBV14, the J call TRBJ1-4, with D unclear. Germline CDR1 is SGHDN and CDR2 is FVKESK. The ends were cut back, 0 bases at V and 7 bases at J, with 9 bases in the middle. The CDR3 sequence is 14 residues long.

J is TRBJ1-2 and V is TRBV27; 9 positions match TRBD1. The CDR3 is made up of 13 amino acids. After removal of 2 bases from V and 7 bases from J, the junction contained 2 bases not matched to a gene. Germline loops: CDR1 MNHEY, CDR2 SMNVEV (reference sequence). CDR3 amino acids: CASSLGQGFGYTF. CDR3 bases: TGTGCCAGCAGTTTAGGACAGGGGTTTGGCTACACCTTC.

This clone was detected only once. This chain connects TRBV6-2 or TRBV6-3 to TRBJ2-5; D not certain. The ends were cut back, 0 bases at V and 5 bases at J, with 16 bases in the middle. Germline V CDR1 and CDR2: MNHEY, SVGEGT. The CDR3 is 16 amino acids. The CDR3 here is CASSYSKGRVEETQYF. Written as DNA, the CDR3 is TGTGCCAGCAGTTACTCGAAAGGAAGGGTTGAGGAGACCCAGTACTTC.

The chain links TRBV18 to TRBJ2-2; TRBD1 matches at 9 bases. V gave up 6 bases and J gave up 4 bases; unmatched junction bases: 9. There are 16 residues in the CDR3. Per the germline V gene, CDR1 is KGHSH and CDR2 is LQKENI. The CDR3 sequence is CASSPLGQGATGELFF. The CDR3 DNA reads TGTGCCAGCTCGCCTTTGGGACAGGGAGCCACCGGGGAGCTGTTTTTT.

This rearrangement joins TRBV5-1 to TRBJ1-3; D is perhaps TRBD1 (5 bases). The CDR3 is 14 residues long. Between the trimmed V and J ends, which lost 4 bases and 3 bases, there was a span of 11 bases. CDR1 is SGHRS and CDR2 is YFSETQ in the germline V gene. This CDR3 reads CASSPRDVGNTIYF. The DNA for the CDR3 is TGCGCCAGCAGCCCGCGGGACGTTGGAAACACCATATATTTT.

Points on this clone: The same CDR3 arises from other DNA sequences in this sample as well. The V and J genes are TRBV18 and TRBJ2-7, with a possible D match to TRBD2 (5 bases). With 6 bases removed from V and 3 bases from J, the gap between germline ends came to 12 bases. The germline V gene has CDR1 KGHSH and CDR2 LQKENI. The CDR3 consists of 13 residues. DNA for the CDR3: TGTGCCAGCTCCCTAGCCGGGGACTACGAGCAGTACTTC. It specifies CASSLAGDYEQYF.

V and J are TRBV7-2 and TRBJ2-3, with 12 bases aligning to TRBD2. This CDR3 spans 16 amino acids. Germline CDR1 and CDR2: SGHTA and FQGNSA. After removal of 5 bases from V and 4 bases from J, the junction contained 7 bases not matched to a gene. The CDR3 sequence is CASSMTTSGSSDTQYF. In DNA, the CDR3 is TGTGCCAGCAGCATGACGACTAGCGGGAGTTCAGATACGCAGTATTTT. Drawing the rest from reference TRBV7-2 and TRBJ2-3, the complete variable domain is GAGVSQSPSNKVTEKGKDVELRCDPISGHTALYWYRQSLGQGLEFLIYFQGNSAPDKSGLPSDRFSAERTGGSVSTLTIQRTQQEDSAVYLCASSMTTSGSSDTQYFGPGTRLTVL.

The chain employs TRBV5-4 and TRBJ1-4; D is undetermined. CDR3 length equals 14 residues. The V end lost 4 bases, the J end lost 3 bases, and 10 bases lay between the germline ends. Germline CDR1 reads SGHNT; CDR2 reads YYREEE (reference sequence). CDR3: CASSRRNANEKLFF. The CDR3, as DNA: TGTGCCAGCAGCAGACGGAACGCTAATGAAAAACTGTTTTTT. Using reference TRBV5-4 and TRBJ1-4 for the parts outside the CDR3, the full variable domain is ETGVTQSPTHLIKTRGQQVTLRCSSQSGHNTVSWYQQALGQGPQFIFQYYREEENGRGNFPPRFSGLQFPNYSSELNVNALELDDSALYLCASSRRNANEKLFFGSGTQLSVL.

As DNA, the CDR3 is TGTGCCAGCTCCCCGCAAGCGGGGGTCTACAATGAGCAGTTCTTC. Encoded protein: CASSPQAGVYNEQFF. The chain recombines TRBV18 with TRBJ2-1; 8 nucleotides line up with TRBD2. Germline CDR1 reads KGHSH; CDR2 reads LQKENI. Trimming removed 6 bases from V and 3 bases from J; junction bases left unmatched: 7. CDR3 length: 15 residues.

V gene TRBV19 combines with J gene TRBJ2-1; D tentatively reads TRBD1 or TRBD2 (5 bases each). This CDR3 is built from 13 residues. CDR1 and CDR2 from the germline V gene are LNHDA and SQIVND (reference sequence). V dropped 4 bases and J dropped 10 bases, with 14 bases sitting between them. The CDR3 sequence is CASSTLGPGEQFF. The CDR3 bases are TGTGCCAGTAGTACTCTGGGACCCGGGGAGCAGTTCTTC.

This clone was seen more than once but under ten times. The chain links TRBV9 to TRBJ2-7; D is undetermined. Germline CDR1 and CDR2: SGDLS and YYNGEE. The CDR3 is 13 amino acids. The germline V and J ends were trimmed by 4 bases and 2 bases, with 10 bases remaining between them. CDR3 residues: CASSPTPAYEQYF. CDR3 DNA: TGTGCCAGCAGCCCAACCCCGGCCTACGAGCAGTACTTC.

The CDR3 here is CASSPPSGGFNQPQHF. Written as DNA, the CDR3 is TGTGCCAGCTCACCACCTTCGGGAGGGTTCAATCAGCCCCAGCATTTT. This rearrangement joins TRBV18 to TRBJ1-5, with D unresolved. Between the trimmed V and J ends, which lost 0 bases and 3 bases, there was a span of 12 bases. This CDR3 is built from 16 residues. Germline CDR1 and CDR2: KGHSH and LQKENI. Complete variable domain (other parts from reference TRBV18 and TRBJ1-5): NAGVMQNPRHLVRRRGQEARLRCSPMKGHSHVYWYRQLPEEGLKFMVYLQKENIIDESGMPKERFSAEFPKEGPSILRIQQVVRGDSAAYFCASSPPSGGFNQPQHFGDGTRLSIL.

J is TRBJ2-7 and V is TRBV10-3; the D gene could be TRBD1 or TRBD2 (5 bases each). The CDR3 contains 13 residues. Germline loops: CDR1 ENHRY, CDR2 SYGVKD. V lost 8 bases, J lost 5 bases, and 16 bases lay in between. In DNA form, the CDR3 reads TGTGCCATCGGGGGTGGTTCGGGGAACGAGCAGTACTTC. It encodes CAIGGGSGNEQYF.

The chain is built from TRBV29-1 and TRBJ2-3, with TRBD2 identical over 8 bases. Germline CDR1 is SQVTM and CDR2 is ANQGSEA. The junction had 13 bases not matched to a gene; V was cut back by 7 bases and J by 4 bases. The CDR3 sequence is 15 residues long. CDR3 bases: TGCAGCGCCGAGCTGGTGACTAGCGTTCCAGATACGCAGTATTTT. Protein product: CSAELVTSVPDTQYF.

This sequence joins TRBV30 and TRBJ1-2; 7 bases map to TRBD1. The CDR3 is 17 amino acids. Germline loops: CDR1 GTSNPN, CDR2 SVGIG (reference sequence). The trim removed 0 bases at V and 4 bases at J, leaving 14 bases unmatched. CDR3 sequence: CAWSVPMMRGRPYGYTF. CDR3 nucleotide sequence: TGTGCCTGGAGTGTTCCTATGATGAGGGGGCGGCCCTATGGCTACACCTTC. The whole variable domain, filled in from reference TRBV30 and TRBJ1-2, reads SQTIHQWPATLVQPVGSPLSLECTVEGTSNPNLYWYRQAAGRGLQLLFYSVGIGQISSEVPQNLSASRPQDRQFILSSKKLLLSDSGFYLCAWSVPMMRGRPYGYTFGSGTRLTVV.

The chain employs TRBV7-8 and TRBJ2-7, with 7 nucleotides matching TRBD1. The V and J ends lost 5 bases and 0 bases, in that order; junction bases with no gene match: 4. CDR1 and CDR2 from the germline V gene are SGHVS and FQNEAQ. The CDR3 has 14 residues. This CDR3 reads CASSRTGLSYEQYF. In DNA, the CDR3 is TGTGCCAGCAGCAGGACAGGACTCTCCTACGAGCAGTACTTC.

This chain joins TRBV11-2 and TRBJ1-4; D is unresolved. Between the trimmed V and J ends, which lost 5 bases and 8 bases, there was a span of 24 bases. The CDR3 totals 17 residues. Germline lookup yields CDR1 SGHAT and CDR2 FQNNGV. As DNA, the CDR3 is TGTGCCAGCAGCCGATTAGATATCGCGCGAATAGGCGAAAAACTGTTTTTT. This translates into CASSRLDIARIGEKLFF.

V usage is TRBV5-1 and J usage is TRBJ2-7; D call uncertain. The germline CDR1 and CDR2 sequences are SGHRS and YFSETQ. The CDR3 extends over 14 amino acids. Trimming shortened V by 0 bases and J by 6 bases, and 13 bases separated the two germline ends. CDR3 nucleotide sequence: TGCGCCAGCAGCTTGGGGGCCCCCCCGGGCGAGCAGTACTTC. This gives the protein CASSLGAPPGEQYF.